These T cell receptor beta chains were read from a single sample in a study of T cells in Graves' hyperthyroidism and ophthalmopathy. TCRdb reprocessed the multiplex PCR reads via MiXCR and lists one record per CDR3 protein. The sample lists about 270,000 distinct CDR3 sequences; 22% were seen once. The specimen sequenced was blood. These receptors came from a man aged 25 to 45 with Graves' ophthalmopathy. CDR3s include the opening cysteine and the closing phenylalanine or tryptophan. D genes are given only for firm matches. Only some rows state a clone size, as once, few, many or a class for expanded clones.

d_call	v_call	j_call	clone_size	cdr3_nt	cdr3_aa
TRBD1	TRBV6-1	TRBJ2-7	-	TGTGCCAGCAGTGACCCGGGACAGACCTACGAGCAGTACTTC	CASSDPGQTYEQYF
-	TRBV12-3/TRBV12-4	TRBJ1-1	-	TGTGCCAGCAGTTTTGGAGGGCTGGAGGATGGCACTGAAGCTTCCTTT	CASSFGGLEDGTEASF
-	TRBV9	TRBJ1-4	-	TGTGCCAGCAGCGGAGACCTCAATGAAAAACTGTTTTTT	CASSGDLNEKLFF
-	TRBV7-2	TRBJ1-2	few	TGTGCCAGCAGCTTTACCGGACGGGGACGGGTAGGGGTTTCCGGCTACACCTTC	CASSFTGRGRVGVSGYTF
-	TRBV7-9	TRBJ2-7	few	TGTGCCAGCAGCTCCTCCGGGGGGCTCTACTACGAGCAGTACTTC	CASSSSGGLYYEQYF
-	TRBV18	TRBJ2-5	many	TGTGCCAGCTCACCGAACTCGGAGACCCAGTACTTC	CASSPNSETQYF
-	TRBV7-3	TRBJ2-2	-	TGTGCCAGCAGCTTTTACAGGGCGGGGACCGGGGAGCTGTTTTTT	CASSFYRAGTGELFF
TRBD1	TRBV4-1	TRBJ1-4	-	TGCGCCAGCAGCCAAGATTTACAGGGGGCTTTAGGTAATGAAAAACTGTTTTTT	CASSQDLQGALGNEKLFF
-	TRBV28	TRBJ1-1	few	TGTGCCAGCAGTTCCAGTGGGGGGGGCGTGGATGCTTTCTTT	CASSSSGGGVDAFF
TRBD2	TRBV12-3/TRBV12-4	TRBJ2-5	-	TGTCCCAGCAGTTTTGGGCTAGCGGGGGGAGAGACCCAGTACTTC	CPSSFGLAGGETQYF
-	TRBV9	TRBJ2-7	few	TGTGCCAGCAGCGTAGAGGGCAACTACGAGCAGTACTTC	CASSVEGNYEQYF
-	TRBV29-1	TRBJ1-5	-	TGCAGCGTTGAAGTCGGAAAAAATCAGCCCCAGCATTTT	CSVEVGKNQPQHF
TRBD2	TRBV28	TRBJ2-1	many	TGTGCCAGCAGTTTCACCCTAGCGGGAGGCGATGAGCAGTTCTTC	CASSFTLAGGDEQFF
-	TRBV28	TRBJ1-4	-	TGTGCCAGCAGTTTCGGCACCCCTGAAAAACTGTTTTTT	CASSFGTPEKLFF
-	TRBV19	TRBJ1-4	-	TGTGCCAGTAGGAGAAGGGGTGCAACTAATGAAAAACTGTTTTTT	CASRRRGATNEKLFF
-	TRBV19	TRBJ1-5	few	TGTGCCAGTAGTATAAAGGGGGGAAATCAGCCCCAGCATTTT	CASSIKGGNQPQHF
TRBD1	TRBV5-1	TRBJ2-7	many	TGTGCCAGCAGCTTTGGACAGGGGGGTCACGAGCAGTACTTC	CASSFGQGGHEQYF
TRBD1	TRBV6-1	TRBJ1-1	few	TGTGCCAGCACCTTGGGACAGGGGACGTCTGAAGCTTTCTTT	CASTLGQGTSEAFF
-	TRBV12-3/TRBV12-4	TRBJ2-1	few	TGTGCCAGCAGTTACATGGGAGGCAATGAGCAGTTCTTC	CASSYMGGNEQFF
TRBD1	TRBV6-1	TRBJ2-7	-	TGTGCCAGCAGACCCGGACAGGGGCCAACCAGCTCCTACGAGCAGTACTTC	CASRPGQGPTSSYEQYF
TRBD2	TRBV3-1	TRBJ2-1	many	TGTGCCAGCAGCCGAAGGACTAGCGGTATATACAATGAGCAGTTCTTC	CASSRRTSGIYNEQFF
-	TRBV7-6	TRBJ2-7	-	TGTGCCAGCAGCTCGACAGTTGGGCTTTCCTACGAGCAGTACTTC	CASSSTVGLSYEQYF
TRBD1	TRBV4-2	TRBJ1-1	-	TGTGCCAGCAACCCAGACAGGGGGAACACTGAAGCTTTCTTT	CASNPDRGNTEAFF
-	TRBV5-1	TRBJ1-1	-	TGCGCCAGCAGCTTGGCAGGGAGCGCTGAAGCTTTCTTT	CASSLAGSAEAFF
-	TRBV12-3/TRBV12-4	TRBJ1-6	few	TGTGCCAGCAGTTTTCAGGGAAATTACAATTCACCCCTCCACTTT	CASSFQGNYNSPLHF
-	TRBV29-1	TRBJ2-1	few	TGCAGCGTTGTTGAGACAGCCATTAATAATGAGCAGTTCTTC	CSVVETAINNEQFF
-	TRBV14	TRBJ2-7	-	TGTGCCAGCAGCCAAGAAACTGTACTGGGGGAGCAGTACTTC	CASSQETVLGEQYF
-	TRBV28	TRBJ2-5	many	TGTGCCAGCAAACGGGACCAAGAGACCCAGTACTTC	CASKRDQETQYF
TRBD1	TRBV6-2/TRBV6-3	TRBJ1-2	-	TGTGCCAGCAGTTACGGCGGGACAGGGAACTATGGCTACACCTTC	CASSYGGTGNYGYTF
-	TRBV6-9	TRBJ2-1	few	TGTGCCAGCAGTTACGGCGAGAGCTCCTACAATGAGCAGTTCTTC	CASSYGESSYNEQFF
TRBD2	TRBV11-2	TRBJ2-1	many	TGTGCCAGCACCCCGGGACTAGCGGTGCTGGGGCAGTTCTTC	CASTPGLAVLGQFF
-	TRBV4-2	TRBJ2-5	-	TGTGCCAGCAGCCTTAAACAGGGTTTTTCAGAGACCCAGTACTTC	CASSLKQGFSETQYF
-	TRBV29-1	TRBJ2-3	-	TGCAGCGTAGATAGCACAGATACGCAGTATTTT	CSVDSTDTQYF
-	TRBV28	TRBJ2-3	many	TGTGCCAACACCGCCCCAGATACGCAGTATTTT	CANTAPDTQYF